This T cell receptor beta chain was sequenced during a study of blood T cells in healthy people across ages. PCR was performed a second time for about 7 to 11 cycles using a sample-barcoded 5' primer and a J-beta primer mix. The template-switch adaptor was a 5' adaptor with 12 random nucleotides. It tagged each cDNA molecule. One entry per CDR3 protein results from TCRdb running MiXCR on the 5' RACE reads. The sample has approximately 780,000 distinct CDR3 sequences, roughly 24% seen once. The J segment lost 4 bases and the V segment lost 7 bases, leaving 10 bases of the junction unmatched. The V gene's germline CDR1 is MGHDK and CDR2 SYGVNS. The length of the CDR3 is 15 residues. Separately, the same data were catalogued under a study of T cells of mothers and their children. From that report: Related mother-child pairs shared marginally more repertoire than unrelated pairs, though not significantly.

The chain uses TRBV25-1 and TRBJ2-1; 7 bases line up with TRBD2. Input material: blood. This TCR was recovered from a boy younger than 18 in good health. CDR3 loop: CASTVSGAPYNEQFF. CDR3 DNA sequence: TGTGCCAGCACCGTAAGCGGGGCACCATACAATGAGCAGTTCTTC.